One TCR beta chain is described in this entry. Deletions cut 5 bases from V and 6 bases from J, with 11 bases between. The CDR3 covers 12 residues. Germline V gene sequence: CDR1 MNHNY, CDR2 SVGAGI (reference sequence). The extraction recovered at least 6 micrograms of total RNA per sample. Primed by a sample-barcoded 5' primer and a J-beta primer mix, a second PCR proceeded for 7 to 11 cycles. A template-switch adaptor with 12 random nucleotides tagged each cDNA molecule. Every sample gave at least 3 million paired-end reads containing CDR3. Via MiXCR, TCRdb re-called the 5' RACE reads, giving one row per CDR3 protein. The sample has approximately 600,000 distinct CDR3 sequences, 58% seen once. This sample is part of a study of blood T cells in healthy people across ages. Study background: The template switching approach captured approximately one barcoded beta molecule for every two T cells.

Sequences were obtained from blood. This TCR was recovered from a man in his sixties in good health. The rearrangement joins TRBV6-6 to TRBJ2-7; D gene ambiguous. The CDR3 is CASSLDVGEQYF. CDR3 sequence (DNA): TGTGCCAGCAGTCTTGACGTGGGCGAGCAGTACTTC.